The 18 T cell receptor beta chains presented below share a single source sample, sequenced in a study of blood T cell repertoires in COVID-19. Profiling relied on immunoSEQ multiplex PCR, and the TCRdb table lists in-frame clones only, not all of them. The sample includes approximately 110,000 clones, about four fifths of them seen just once. Specimen: peripheral blood. These TCRs come from a woman aged 65 to 85 with acute or convalescent COVID-19.

Here the CDR3 reads CASSLASGVHSTDTQYF. The DNA of the CDR3 is TGTGCCAGCAGCTTAGCTAGCGGGGTCCATAGCACAGATACGCAGTATTTT. The chain has TRBV7-8 and TRBJ2-3; TRBD2 agrees at 8 bases. V shed 0 bases, J shed 0 bases, and the junction held 5 bases outside the gene matches. The germline V gene has CDR1 SGHVS and CDR2 FQNEAQ. This CDR3 contains 17 residues.

The V gene is TRBV9, the J gene TRBJ1-3; tentatively, D is TRBD1 (5 bases). This CDR3 is built from 13 residues. V shed 0 bases and J shed 7 bases, with 8 bases lying between them. Germline assignment: CDR1 SGDLS and CDR2 YYNGEE. The CDR3 spells CASSVVGGNTIYF. The CDR3 DNA is TGTGCCAGCAGCGTAGTGGGGGGGAACACCATATATTTT.

V is TRBV5-1 and J is TRBJ2-1; TRBD1 agrees at 8 bases. CDR1 is SGHRS, CDR2 YFSETQ, per germline. V shed 4 bases and J 4 bases; nucleotides not matched to a gene: 7. The CDR3 runs to 15 residues. This CDR3 reads CASSLGTGLYNEQFF. Written as DNA, the CDR3 is TGCGCCAGCAGCCTCGGGACAGGTCTTTACAATGAGCAGTTCTTC.

CDR3 in amino acids: CAWSVYREGQPQHF. The CDR3 bases are TGTGCCTGGAGTGTTTACAGGGAGGGTCAGCCCCAGCATTTT. The chain recombines TRBV30 with TRBJ1-5, with D possibly matching TRBD1 (6 bases). CDR1 is GTSNPN and CDR2 is SVGIG in the germline V gene (reference sequence). The V gene lost 0 bases and the J gene lost 6 bases, with 12 bases spanning the gap. The CDR3 has 14 amino acids.

This clone was seen only once. This chain joins TRBV6-5 and TRBJ1-1; 9 bases agree with TRBD1. Germline V CDR1 and CDR2: MNHEY, SVGAGI. J gave up 8 bases and V 5 bases, and 9 bases lay outside the gene matches. The CDR3 runs to 14 residues. The CDR3 sequence: CASSHTGGVLEAFF. As DNA, the CDR3 is TGTGCCAGCAGTCACACAGGGGGCGTTCTAGAAGCTTTCTTT.

The J gene is TRBJ2-3, the V gene TRBV19; 7 nucleotides align to TRBD1. This CDR3 has 16 residues. The V segment lost 5 bases and the J segment 3 bases; nucleotides outside the gene matches: 11. Germline V CDR1 and CDR2: LNHDA, SQIVND (reference sequence). CDR3 coding DNA: TGTGCCAGTAGTGACAGACCGACAGGGATAACAGATACGCAGTATTTT. Translated, it gives CASSDRPTGITDTQYF.

This clone was seen a single time. The V call is TRBV7-9, the J call TRBJ2-3, with 10 nucleotides matching TRBD2. Trimming cost V 2 bases and J 5 bases; bases outside gene matches: 4. Germline CDR1 and CDR2: SEHNR and FQNEAQ (reference sequence). The CDR3 is 15 amino acids. CDR3 DNA: TGTGCCAGCAGCTTACTAGCGGGAGAGGTAGATACGCAGTATTTT. Amino acid sequence: CASSLLAGEVDTQYF. Supplemented by reference TRBV7-9 and TRBJ2-3, the full variable domain reads DTGVSQNPRHKITKRGQNVTFRCDPISEHNRLYWYRQTLGQGPEFLTYFQNEAQLEKSRLLSDRFSAERPKGSFSTLEIQRTEQGDSAMYLCASSLLAGEVDTQYFGPGTRLTVL.

This clone occurred a few times. The J gene is TRBJ1-1, the V gene TRBV24-1; no clear D. Looked up from germline, CDR1 is KGHDR and CDR2 is SFDVKD. This CDR3 region has 12 residues. Between the trimmed V and J ends, which lost 5 bases and 7 bases, there was a span of 10 bases. CDR3 region: CATSGPGGEAFF. In DNA, the CDR3 is TGTGCCACCAGTGGCCCCGGCGGTGAAGCTTTCTTT.

This sequence joins TRBV11-2 and TRBJ1-2; 11 bases fit TRBD1. The germline V gene has CDR1 SGHAT and CDR2 FQNNGV. Trimming cost V 5 bases and J 4 bases; bases outside gene matches: 9. The CDR3 sequence is 16 residues long. CDR3: CASSVLTGTGGYGYTF. As DNA, the CDR3 is TGTGCCAGCAGCGTCCTCACCGGGACAGGGGGCTATGGCTACACCTTC. The full variable domain, its missing parts supplied by reference TRBV11-2 and TRBJ1-2, is EAGVAQSPRYKIIEKRQSVAFWCNPISGHATLYWYQQILGQGPKLLIQFQNNGVVDDSQLPKDRFSAERLKGVDSTLKIQPAKLEDSAVYLCASSVLTGTGGYGYTFGSGTRLTVV.

The chain has TRBV7-9 and TRBJ1-2; no reliable D call. V was shortened by 1 base and J by 3 bases, with 9 bases between the two germline ends. CDR1 and CDR2 from the germline V gene are SEHNR and FQNEAQ (reference sequence). This CDR3 is 14 amino acids long. The chain's CDR3 is CASSLGTGYYGYTF. In DNA form, the CDR3 reads TGTGCCAGCAGCTTAGGTACGGGTTACTATGGCTACACCTTC.

V gene TRBV2 combines with J gene TRBJ1-2; D unclear. Trimming stripped 6 bases from V and 5 bases from J, with 10 bases between. The CDR3 has 12 residues. From germline, CDR1 is SNHLY and CDR2 FYNNEI. CDR3 in amino acids: CASSESVYGYTF. The CDR3, as DNA: TGTGCCAGCAGCGAGTCGGTTTATGGCTACACCTTC. Combining the CDR3 with reference TRBV2 and TRBJ1-2 gives the whole variable domain EPEVTQTPSHQVTQMGQEVILRCVPISNHLYFYWYRQILGQKVEFLVSFYNNEISEKSEIFDDQFSVERPDGSNFTLKIRSTKLEDSAMYFCASSESVYGYTFGSGTRLTVV.

The chain carries TRBV7-2 and TRBJ2-7, with D perhaps matching TRBD2 (7 bases). The germline gives CDR1 SGHTA, CDR2 FQGNSA. Trimming took off 2 bases at V and 6 bases at J, with 20 bases between the two ends. The CDR3 loop spans 16 amino acids. In nucleotides, the CDR3 is TGTGCCAGCAGCTTATTAGGTGGGAGGGCCAGGGGCGAGCAGTACTTC. It specifies CASSLLGGRARGEQYF.

The chain carries TRBV7-2 and TRBJ1-1, with 8 bases lining up with TRBD1. CDR3 length: 15 amino acids. The V gene end was trimmed by 2 bases and the J gene end by 5 bases; junction bases not matched to a gene: 7. The V gene's germline CDR1 is SGHTA and CDR2 FQGNSA. The CDR3 DNA follows: TGTGCCAGCAGCTTAAGAGTCACAGGGGGGACTGAAGCTTTCTTT. Amino acids: CASSLRVTGGTEAFF.

The chain has TRBV18 and TRBJ2-7, with 7 bases fitting TRBD2. The germline V gene encodes CDR1 KGHSH and CDR2 LQKENI. V lost 4 bases to trimming and J lost 5 bases; unmatched junction nucleotides: 5. CDR3 length equals 13 residues. Here the CDR3 DNA reads TGTGCCAGCTCACTCGGGGAGGGCAACGAGCAGTACTTC. This sequence encodes CASSLGEGNEQYF.

This CDR3 reads CASSQDRGRGAFF. The CDR3 DNA reads TGTGCCAGCAGCCAAGATCGTGGACGGGGGGCTTTCTTT. The chain employs TRBV3-1 (or the pseudogene TRBV3-2) and TRBJ1-1, with D possibly being TRBD1 (5 bases). V was trimmed by 0 bases and J by 11 bases, leaving 13 bases between them. Germline assignment: CDR1 LGHDT and CDR2 YNNKEL (reference sequence). CDR3 size: 13 residues.

The chain links TRBV5-6 to TRBJ2-3; tentatively, D is TRBD2 (5 bases). There are 16 residues in the CDR3. The germline gives CDR1 SGHDT, CDR2 YYEEEE. The V and J ends lost 4 bases and 5 bases respectively, with 20 bases between them. The CDR3 reads CASSPPGLDGGDTQYF. The CDR3, as DNA: TGTGCCAGCAGCCCCCCTGGTCTTGACGGAGGAGATACGCAGTATTTT.

This sequence joins TRBV11-3 and TRBJ2-1; D might be TRBD1 (5 bases). The length of the CDR3 is 13 residues. Germline lookup yields CDR1 SGHNT and CDR2 YENEEA. Trimming cost V 5 bases and J 3 bases, with 8 bases left between them. CDR3 residues: CASSHDSYNEQFF. As DNA, the CDR3 is TGTGCCAGCAGCCACGACAGCTACAATGAGCAGTTCTTC.

This clone was recorded a few times. The CDR3 is CASSGSGGGLETQYF. The CDR3 coding sequence is TGTGCCAGCAGCGGAAGCGGGGGGGGGCTGGAGACCCAGTACTTC. V and J are TRBV9 and TRBJ2-5; TRBD2 aligns across 10 bases. The CDR3 loop spans 15 amino acids. From germline, CDR1 is SGDLS and CDR2 YYNGEE. The junction had 7 bases not matched to a gene; V was cut back by 3 bases and J by 5 bases.